The TCR beta chain described here comes from a study of metastatic and nonmetastatic thyroid tumors (dated by TCRdb to the early 2020s). General notes on the study: Repertoires were compared across peripheral blood and tumor or nodule tissue samples from malignant and benign thyroid patients.

V and J are truncated by 4 bases and 5 bases respectively, leaving an intervening sequence of 10 bases. As encoded in the germline V gene, CDR1 is SGHRS while CDR2 is YFSETQ. The CDR3 has 12 amino acids, counting the end cysteine and phenylalanine. Of all the DNA, just the CDR3 is kept, 36 bases in frame from base 1. This clone was observed a few times. The target of this receptor is not known. Base qualities are not provided; no much larger clone lies one nucleotide away. On the study overall, not on this receptor specifically: In both blood and tumor samples, malignant tumors were reported to have significantly higher TCR beta diversity than benign nodules.

Before undergoing thyroid surgery, none of the patients had been given any kind of treatment. Patient clinical samples collected from about 2011 to 2019 were retrospectively analysed using T-cell receptor beta sequencing. The receptor library was made with PCR. The sample was run on an Illumina HiSeq 4000. High-throughput sequencing was used to profile the TCR beta-chain CDR3 region of every patient. Per the authors' processing: The researchers built a classifier to tell apart papillary thyroid cancer patients with distant metastasis, based on CDR3 differences among clinicopathological groups. To measure repertoire diversity the researchers used the Shannon index, while the Morisita-Horn index served to gauge how similar the tumor and blood repertoires were. TCRdb itself trimmed the public reads at Q25 with fastp, ran MiXCR and retained productive beta chains. These V and J calls are TCRdb output, not the study's own analysis. Here the sample has over 14,000 clones; approximately 3.8% occur a single time. Of the sample, roughly 29% falls within the top ten clones.

The sequencing input was tumor tissue. This TCR was sampled from a female donor with papillary thyroid cancer or a benign thyroid nodule (not recorded which). Some clones in this sample may be carry-over from other donors' samples. This sequence uses TRBV5-1 and TRBJ2-7; the D gene lacks a confident call. The DNA sequence follows: TGCGCCAGCAGCGCACCCCCTCACGAGCAGTACTTC. It translates to CASSAPPHEQYF.